This T cell receptor (beta chain) is from a study of PD-L1 blockade in urothelial cancer. At the level of the study: Atezolizumab (1,200 mg intravenously every 3 weeks) began at some point between 2014 and 2016 for patients. Median blood clonality was about 0.081, with about 80,000 unique TCRs.

Clones were read by immunoSEQ multiplex PCR, and TCRdb kept only the in-frame ones, dropping some. In the table there are about 37,000 clones, over 65% of which are singletons. Worth noting for this clone: Its antigen remains unknown.

The CDR3 is 15 amino acids. V trimming: 2 bases; J trimming: 4 bases; junction bases outside the gene matches: 5. Germline lookup yields CDR1 SNHLY and CDR2 FYNNEI. Study outcomes and limitations: Stronger expansion of tumor-associated clones in blood at 3 weeks distinguished durable-benefit patients. Better survival was forecast by a pretreatment blood TCR clonality below the median.

The rearrangement joins TRBV2 to TRBJ2-7; 10 bases match TRBD1. This material consisted of PBMCs, taken around atezolizumab (anti-PD-L1) treatment. The sequence came from a man aged 55 to 70 with urothelial cancer. The CDR3 region has the DNA TGTGCCAGCAGTGAATTCACGGGACAGGGGTACGAGCAGTACTTC. Its translation: CASSEFTGQGYEQYF.